The 5 T cell receptor beta chains reported below all come from one sample, sequenced in a study of vaccination and CD4 T cells after COVID-19. Their antigens remain unidentified. With the Oncomine TCR Beta short-read assay, DNA from cultured CD4+ T cells was sequenced. A single record per CDR3 protein comes from TCRdb applying MiXCR to the PCR reads. The table records 9,500 to 15,000 distinct CDR3 sequences, more than 60% of them present only once. Treatment defined: approximately nine-day PBMC culture with coronavirus spike peptide pools or control peptides (ViraFEST assay). Sequencing was done on a sample of CD4+ T cells from blood, cultured in vitro. These receptors were obtained from a human donor who had recovered from COVID-19.

The rearrangement joins TRBV2 to TRBJ2-1; D unclear. Germline assignment: CDR1 SNHLY and CDR2 FYNNEI. The CDR3 has 15 amino acids. V was shortened by 2 bases and J by 4 bases, with 12 bases between the two germline ends. CDR3 nucleotides: TGTGCCAGCAGTGAACCTCCTTACGGATACAATGAGCAGTTCTTC. It codes for CASSEPPYGYNEQFF. Filled out from reference TRBV2 and TRBJ2-1, the complete variable domain reads EPEVTQTPSHQVTQMGQEVILRCVPISNHLYFYWYRQILGQKVEFLVSFYNNEISEKSEIFDDQFSVERPDGSNFTLKIRSTKLEDSAMYFCASSEPPYGYNEQFFGPGTRLTVL.

The chain links TRBV28 to TRBJ1-2; TRBD1 matches 7 bases. V was clipped by 5 bases and J by 2 bases; unmatched bases: 8. There are 15 residues in the CDR3. Germline V gene data show CDR1 as MDHEN and CDR2 as SYDVKM. CDR3 sequence: CASSPRDRQNYGYTF. CDR3 DNA sequence: TGTGCCAGCAGTCCTCGGGACAGACAGAACTATGGCTACACCTTC.

V is TRBV20-1 and J is TRBJ2-5; tentative D call: TRBD1 (5 bases). Germline V gene sequence: CDR1 DFQATT, CDR2 SNEGSKA (reference sequence). Trimming left V 5 bases short and J 2 bases short, with 18 bases between. The CDR3 totals 15 residues. The CDR3 loop is CSAPRTGYRQETQYF. The CDR3, as DNA: TGCAGTGCTCCTCGTACGGGCTACAGGCAAGAGACCCAGTACTTC.

The chain combines TRBV12-3 or TRBV12-4 with TRBJ2-7; the D gene could be TRBD1 or TRBD2 (6 bases each). V was pared by 1 base and J by 5 bases, with 15 bases between. The CDR3 is 15 residues long. This chain's CDR3 is CASSLGASGANEQYF. Written as DNA, the CDR3 is TGTGCCAGCAGTTTAGGAGCCTCGGGGGCGAACGAGCAGTACTTC.

This clonotype has only a few counts. This CDR3 is CASSPNKPPNTGELFF. In DNA, the CDR3 is TGTGCCAGCTCACCAAATAAACCCCCGAACACCGGGGAGCTGTTTTTT. The chain combines TRBV18 with TRBJ2-2, with D hard to call. The V gene lost 2 bases and the J gene lost 0 bases, with 10 bases spanning the gap. The germline gives CDR1 KGHSH, CDR2 LQKENI. The CDR3 loop spans 16 amino acids.